The text below deals with one TCR beta chain. What it recognizes is unknown. The CDR3 has 16 amino acids. V was pared by 0 bases and J by 1 base, with 14 bases between. CDR1 is SQVTM and CDR2 is ANQGSEA in the germline V gene. This entry comes from a study of human T cells and chemical hapten exposure. For the study at large: Slight volume differences across pooled libraries mainly accounted for varying per-sample TCR yields. Study-level points and caveats: Sensitization with DPC brought no change to TCRs above 1 in 1000 in frequency.

The template was total RNA from unfractionated whole blood. Single cDNA molecules in the library carried unique molecular identifiers attached during preparation. In the source study's methods: Samples ranged from 23,224 to 690,600 TCRs, with a median of approximately 96,000. TCRdb re-called the 5' RACE reads with MiXCR, one entry per CDR3 protein. Here the V and J calls rest on TCRdb's processing, not on the authors' analysis. The table lists fewer than 150,000 distinct CDR3 sequences, around a fifth of them singletons. This chain connects TRBV29-1 to TRBJ2-3; D call uncertain. This TCR was recovered from a human donor in good health. In DNA, the CDR3 is TGCAGCGTTGAAGATCCGTGGTCCGGGCGCACAGATACGCAGTATTTT. Its protein is CSVEDPWSGRTDTQYF.